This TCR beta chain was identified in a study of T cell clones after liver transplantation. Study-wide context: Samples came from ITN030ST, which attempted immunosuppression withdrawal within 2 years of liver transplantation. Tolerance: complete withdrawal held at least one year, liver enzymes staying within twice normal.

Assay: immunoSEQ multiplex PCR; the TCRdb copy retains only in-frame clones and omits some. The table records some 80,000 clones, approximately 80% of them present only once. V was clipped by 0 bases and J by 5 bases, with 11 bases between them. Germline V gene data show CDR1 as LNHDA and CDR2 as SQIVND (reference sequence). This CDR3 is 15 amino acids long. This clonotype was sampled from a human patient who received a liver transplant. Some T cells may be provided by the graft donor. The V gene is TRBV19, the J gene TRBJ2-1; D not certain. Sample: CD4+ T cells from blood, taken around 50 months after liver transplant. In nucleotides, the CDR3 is TGTGCCAGTAGTATAGATCCCCCCTACGACAATGAGCAGTTCTTC. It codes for CASSIDPPYDNEQFF.